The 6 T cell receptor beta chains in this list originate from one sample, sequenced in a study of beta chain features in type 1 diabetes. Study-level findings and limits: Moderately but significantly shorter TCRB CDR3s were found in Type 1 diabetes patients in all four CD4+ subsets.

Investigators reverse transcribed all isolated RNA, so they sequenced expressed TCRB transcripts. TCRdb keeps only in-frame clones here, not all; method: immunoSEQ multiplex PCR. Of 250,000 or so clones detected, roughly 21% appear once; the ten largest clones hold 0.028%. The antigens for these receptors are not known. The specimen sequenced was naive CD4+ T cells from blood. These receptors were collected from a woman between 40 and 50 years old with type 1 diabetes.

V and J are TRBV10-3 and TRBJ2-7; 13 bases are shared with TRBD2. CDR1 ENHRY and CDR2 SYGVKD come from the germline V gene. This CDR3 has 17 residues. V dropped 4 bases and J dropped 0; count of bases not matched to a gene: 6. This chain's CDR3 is CAISVGTSGASSYEQYF. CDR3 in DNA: TGTGCCATCAGTGTCGGGACTAGCGGGGCTAGCTCCTACGAGCAGTACTTC.

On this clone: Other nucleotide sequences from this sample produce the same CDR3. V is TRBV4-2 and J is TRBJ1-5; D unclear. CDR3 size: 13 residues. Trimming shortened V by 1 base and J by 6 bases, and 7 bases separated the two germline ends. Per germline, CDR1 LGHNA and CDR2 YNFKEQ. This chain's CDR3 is CASSQGESQPQHF. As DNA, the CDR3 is TGTGCCAGCAGCCAAGGCGAGTCTCAGCCCCAGCATTTT.

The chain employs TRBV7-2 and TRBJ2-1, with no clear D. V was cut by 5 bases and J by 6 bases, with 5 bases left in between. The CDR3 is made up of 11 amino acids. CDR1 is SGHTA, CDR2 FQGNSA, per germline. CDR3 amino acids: CASSPRNEQFF. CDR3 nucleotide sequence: TGTGCCAGCAGCCCCCGCAATGAGCAGTTCTTC.

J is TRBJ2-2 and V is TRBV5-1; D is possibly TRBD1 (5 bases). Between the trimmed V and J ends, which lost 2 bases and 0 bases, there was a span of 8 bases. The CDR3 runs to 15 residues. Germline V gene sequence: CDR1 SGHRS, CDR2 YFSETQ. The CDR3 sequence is CASSFLDTNTGELFF. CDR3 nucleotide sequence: TGCGCCAGCAGCTTCTTGGACACGAACACCGGGGAGCTGTTTTTT.

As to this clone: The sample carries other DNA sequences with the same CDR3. In DNA, the CDR3 is TGTGCCACCAGCAGAGATCCCAGGGGGACCTACGAGCAGTACTTC. Its translation is CATSRDPRGTYEQYF. The J gene is TRBJ2-7, the V gene TRBV15, with 7 bases that match TRBD1. This CDR3 is built from 15 residues. Germline-derived CDR1 and CDR2 are LNHNV and YYDKDF (reference sequence). V lost 0 bases and J lost 2; bases outside the gene matches: 4.

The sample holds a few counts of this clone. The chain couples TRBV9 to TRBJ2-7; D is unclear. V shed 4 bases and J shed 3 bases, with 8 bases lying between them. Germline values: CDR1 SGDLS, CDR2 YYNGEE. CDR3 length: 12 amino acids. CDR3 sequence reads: CASSPDFYEQYF. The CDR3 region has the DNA TGTGCCAGCAGCCCAGACTTCTACGAGCAGTACTTC.